Given below is one TCR beta chain in context. Its antigen remains unidentified. This specimen belongs to a study of lymphopenia after photon versus proton radiotherapy. TCRdb's copy holds only in-frame clones and misses some; the assay was immunoSEQ multiplex PCR. The sample shows about 19,000 clones, about nine tenths of them seen only once. General study points: Authors raise, but do not show, better survival with proton therapy. A bigger post-nadir fall in TCR diversity correlated inversely with survival time in deceased patients. After the lymphocyte nadir, photon-treated repertoires showed oligoclonal expansion, especially of CD8+ Temra cells. Proton therapy kept repertoires fairly stable, unlike photons, which gained effector/memory cells.

CDR3 length: 16 residues. Germline V gene lookup returns CDR1 SGHRS and CDR2 YFSETQ. The V end was cut by 4 bases, the J end by 8 bases, with 22 bases between. The rearrangement joins TRBV5-1 to TRBJ2-1, with D maybe TRBD2 (5 bases). The sample consisted of peripheral blood, taken from a patient treated with photon-based radiotherapy. This TCR came from a man between 60 and 75 years old with pancreatic cancer. The CDR3 reads CASSPTVGGGPDEQFF. The CDR3 DNA reads as TGCGCCAGCAGCCCCACCGTTGGAGGTGGACCGGATGAGCAGTTCTTC.